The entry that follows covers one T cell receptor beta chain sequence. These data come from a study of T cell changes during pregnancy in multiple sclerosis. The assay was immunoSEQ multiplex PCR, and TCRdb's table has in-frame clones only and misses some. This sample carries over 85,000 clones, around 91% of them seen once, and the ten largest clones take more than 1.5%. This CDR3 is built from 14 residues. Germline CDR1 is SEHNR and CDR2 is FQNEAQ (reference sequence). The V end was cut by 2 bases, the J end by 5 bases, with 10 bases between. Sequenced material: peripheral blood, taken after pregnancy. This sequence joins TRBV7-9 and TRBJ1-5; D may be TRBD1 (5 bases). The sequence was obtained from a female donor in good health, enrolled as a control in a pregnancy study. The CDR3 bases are TGTGCCAGCAGCTTATCGGACAAATATCAGCCCCAGCATTTT. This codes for CASSLSDKYQPQHF.